This T cell receptor beta chain was profiled in a study of Tregs in tolerant kidney transplant recipients. Study conclusions and caveats: Expanding Tregs on activated donor B cells appeared to best identify donor-specific TCRbeta clones. This study did not directly address biological reproducibility.

Unstimulated regulatory T cells (CD4+CD25+CD127-), CD4+CD25- non-regulatory cells, CD4 and CD8 cells were FACS-sorted from thawed PBMCs. Germline assignment: CDR1 SSHAT and CDR2 FNYEAQ (reference sequence). The CDR3 sequence is 13 residues long. Regarding this clone: Its target is unknown. A junction boundary mismatches the germline segment, possibly from a read error.

Sequencing used immunoSEQ multiplex PCR; TCRdb keeps in-frame clones, though not all of them. The table includes some 250,000 clones, roughly 80% detected once. This chain uses TRBV7-7 with TRBJ2-5; 11 bases agree with TRBD1. The specimen sequenced was CD4+ T cells from blood. This TCR was recovered from a human donor in good health. In nucleotides, the CDR3 is TGTGCTAGCAGCTTAGGGACAGGGGGGACCCAGTACTTC. Translated: CASSLGTGGTQYF.